The TCR beta chain under discussion was sequenced for a study of blood T cells in healthy people across ages (dated by TCRdb to between 2014 and 2016). Background on the whole study: Template switching captured roughly one uniquely barcoded TCR beta cDNA molecule per two T cells in model experiments. Donors of different ages were randomly distributed across sequencing lanes to avoid experimental bias. Using deep sequencing normalized with unique cDNA molecular identifiers, the study measured how TCR beta repertoire diversity changes with age. Using the same blood draw, the study looked at two additional independent replicas of 1 million unique cDNA reads for two donors, one aged 18 to 29 and the other aged 80 or older. The donors were split into four age groups: young (average 16 years), middle-aged (over 35), aged (approximately 60) and long-lived (about 74).

The protocol used for the library was 5' RACE. TCRdb records Illumina HiSeq 2500 as the sequencer. A second PCR of about 7 to 12 cycles was performed with a sample-barcoded 5' primer and a J-beta primer mix. A template-switch 5' adaptor carrying 12 random nucleotides introduced a unique molecular identifier onto each TCR beta cDNA molecule. Each sample yielded at least 2.5 million CDR3-containing paired-end reads. First-strand cDNA synthesis was performed from all RNA using the Mint cDNA synthesis kit, with priming by a TRBC-specific oligonucleotide. Following uracil-DNA glycosylase treatment, a first 18-cycle PCR with universal primers M1SS and BC2_uni_R was performed on all cDNA. As for the authors' bioinformatics: Normalization of each sample was performed by random selection of 1 million high-quality reads, each carrying a distinct molecular identifier. Instead of being binned into consensus sequences, reads that shared molecular identifiers were thrown out. CDR3 identification, clonotype clustering and error correction used MiTCR with a Q25 quality threshold and the strictest error-elimination algorithm. A nonparametric unseen species model using Euler transformation provided a lower-bound estimate of total TCR beta diversity. Starting from the raw public reads, TCRdb applied fastp trimming at Q25, assembled clones with MiXCR and retained in-frame beta chains. CDR3 protein sequences are deduplicated, and each keeps its most common genes and DNA. These V and J calls originate from TCRdb's pipeline instead of the authors' own analysis. Counted in this sample were about 570,000 distinct CDR3 sequences; roughly 29% of them appeared once. Approximately 18% of the sample belongs to the ten largest clones.

Systemically healthy Caucasian individuals from Russia, approximately 39 in total and aged roughly 6 to 100 years, were included as donors. Each donor gave about 9.7 milliliters of peripheral blood, drawn into EDTA-treated Vacutainer tubes. Ficoll-Paque density-gradient centrifugation was used to isolate PBMCs, with at least 7 million obtained per sample. Trizol reagent was used to extract total RNA from PBMCs, with at least 5 micrograms per sample. For every donor, an aliquot of PBMCs went through flow cytometry to measure the percentages of naive CD45RAhigh/CD27high T cells. Broader findings and caveats from the paper: Observed TCR beta diversity per million T cells fell roughly linearly with age, and a significant reduction was already apparent by age roughly 40. Because donor CMV infection status was unknown, age-related changes in expanded clonotypes were potentially confounded. A strong correlation was found between observed TCR beta diversity and the percentage of naive T cells measured by flow cytometry. Conclusive comparison of naive and antigen-experienced compartments was prevented by the profiling of bulk unsorted PBMCs. Compared with the aged group, the long-lived group had more naive CD4+ T cells, fewer expanded clones and increased TCR diversity, suggesting age selection. Estimates of total diversity based on one million sequenced T cells were considered lower bounds and underestimates.

This clonotype came up many times. The target of this receptor is not known. Base qualities are missing; no much larger clone stands one base away. In the germline V gene (reference sequence), CDR1 corresponds to DFQATT and CDR2 to SNEGSKA. The CDR3 goes from the cysteine to the phenylalanine over 13 residues. Solely the CDR3 DNA is kept, with 39 bases framed from the first base. Relative to germline, V is 0 bases shorter and J is 2 bases shorter, with 7 bases between their ends. The sequenced sample consisted of blood. The rearrangement combines TRBV20-1 with TRBJ2-5; confidence is insufficient to name the D gene. The TCR was taken from a woman aged 70-85 years in good health. The DNA is TGCAGTGCTAGAGATCAACGGCAAGAGACCCAGTACTTC. This encodes CSARDQRQETQYF.